These 25 T cell receptor beta chains were sequenced from one sample in a study of shared clonotypes between healthy human individuals. Sequencing was performed with immunoSEQ multiplex PCR; in TCRdb, only in-frame clones are kept and a portion is missing. The table lists about 640,000 clones, around 72% of them singletons. Sequencing input: memory CD4+ T cells sorted from blood. This sample's subset: CD45RA-negative fraction. The receptors were sampled from a woman in her 30s in good health.

This clone was counted between two and nine times. This rearrangement joins TRBV4-1 to TRBJ2-2; TRBD2 matches at 8 bases. The germline gives CDR1 MGHRA, CDR2 YSYEKL. The junction had 7 bases not matched to a gene; V was cut back by 1 base and J by 6 bases. This CDR3 contains 16 residues. The CDR3 DNA sequence: TGCGCCAGCAGCCAAGGCGGTCTAGCGGGCGCCGGGGAGCTGTTTTTT. As protein: CASSQGGLAGAGELFF.

V usage is TRBV18 and J usage is TRBJ1-3; 7 nucleotides match TRBD1. Germline assignment: CDR1 KGHSH and CDR2 LQKENI. Trimming at V came to 2 bases and at J to 0 bases, leaving 7 bases not matched to a gene. CDR3 size: 17 residues. The CDR3 loop is CASSPSRRDSSGNTIYF. CDR3 nucleotides: TGTGCCAGCTCACCATCACGAAGGGACAGCTCTGGAAACACCATATATTTT.

CDR3 residues: CASSAVLYGYTF. The CDR3 region has the DNA TGTGCCAGCAGTGCTGTCCTCTATGGCTACACCTTC. V and J are TRBV6-1 and TRBJ1-2; no firm D call. The CDR3 length is 12 residues. CDR1 MNHNS and CDR2 SASEGT come from the germline V gene. V was shortened by 4 bases and J by 4 bases, with 7 bases between the two germline ends.

This chain links TRBV6-1 with TRBJ1-5; D remains ambiguous. CDR1 is MNHNS, CDR2 SASEGT, per germline. The CDR3 length is 13 residues. V lost 7 bases, J lost 6 bases, and 13 bases lay in between. The CDR3, as DNA: TGTGCCAGCAATTCGTTCGGCGGTCAGCCCCAGCATTTT. The encoded protein is CASNSFGGQPQHF.

The chain uses TRBV5-1 and TRBJ2-1, with D perhaps TRBD2 (6 bases). Per the germline V gene, CDR1 is SGHRS and CDR2 is YFSETQ. There are 14 residues in the CDR3. The V end was cut by 2 bases, the J end by 7 bases, with 13 bases between. The CDR3 loop reads CASSFGGVRNEQFF. CDR3 in DNA: TGCGCCAGCAGCTTCGGGGGAGTGCGGAATGAGCAGTTCTTC.

The chain carries TRBV5-3 and TRBJ2-2; D remains ambiguous. TRBV5-3 is designated an ORF whose function remains uncertain. This CDR3 region has 16 residues. Trimming cost V 0 bases and J 3 bases, with 12 bases left between them. The chain's CDR3 is CARSLVSSRDTGELFF. The CDR3 DNA sequence: TGTGCCAGAAGCTTGGTTAGTAGCAGAGACACCGGGGAGCTGTTTTTT.

This clone was counted between two and nine times. The chain uses TRBV18 and TRBJ2-7; TRBD1 might be the D (6 bases). Trimming cost V 3 bases and J 0 bases, with 18 bases left between them. CDR1 KGHSH and CDR2 LQKENI come from the germline V gene. The CDR3 loop spans 17 amino acids. CDR3 coding DNA: TGTGCCAGCTCACCCAACCCGGGACAAGTTGGCTCCTACGAGCAGTACTTC. It yields the protein CASSPNPGQVGSYEQYF.

The chain combines TRBV4-1 with TRBJ2-3; 15 nucleotides align to TRBD2. The V gene end was trimmed by 2 bases and the J gene end by 6 bases; junction bases not matched to a gene: 12. The germline V gene has CDR1 MGHRA and CDR2 YSYEKL. CDR3 length equals 19 residues. CDR3 DNA sequence: TGCGCCAGCAGCCAACGAACCCCAGGACTAGCGGGAGGGGGGGATACGCAGTATTTT. This gives the protein CASSQRTPGLAGGGDTQYF.

The rearrangement uses TRBV18 and TRBJ2-1; D gene ambiguous. Trimming took 1 base from V and 5 from J, leaving 9 bases between them. Germline lookup yields CDR1 KGHSH and CDR2 LQKENI. CDR3 length equals 14 residues. The DNA for the CDR3 is TGTGCCAGCTCACCACGAGTAGCTAACAATGAGCAGTTCTTC. Translation: CASSPRVANNEQFF. The full variable domain, rest sourced from reference TRBV18 and TRBJ2-1, is NAGVMQNPRHLVRRRGQEARLRCSPMKGHSHVYWYRQLPEEGLKFMVYLQKENIIDESGMPKERFSAEFPKEGPSILRIQQVVRGDSAAYFCASSPRVANNEQFFGPGTRLTVL.

This chain joins TRBV5-1 and TRBJ2-7, with no clear D. CDR1 and CDR2 (germline): SGHRS, YFSETQ. V was cut by 0 bases and J by 0 bases, with 10 bases left in between. CDR3 size: 15 residues. CDR3: CASSLEPGSSYEQYF. The DNA for the CDR3 is TGCGCCAGCAGCTTGGAGCCAGGTTCCTCCTACGAGCAGTACTTC.

This clone was observed at least ten times. This chain connects TRBV7-2 to TRBJ2-2; TRBD2 might be the D (6 bases). The CDR3 totals 17 residues. Trimming stripped 3 bases from V and 4 bases from J, with 18 bases between. CDR1 is SGHTA and CDR2 is FQGNSA in the germline V gene. DNA of the CDR3: TGTGCCAGCAGCTTCGATAGGCTGACTAGGATCACCGGGGAGCTGTTTTTT. This translates into CASSFDRLTRITGELFF.

This chain connects TRBV5-1 to TRBJ2-6, with 8 bases lining up with TRBD1. CDR3 length equals 17 residues. V lost 5 bases and J lost 4; bases outside the gene matches: 11. Germline V gives CDR1 SGHRS, CDR2 YFSETQ. The CDR3 sequence: CASSSGQEGFGANVLTF. The CDR3 DNA sequence: TGCGCCAGCAGTTCGGGACAGGAGGGATTCGGGGCCAACGTCCTGACTTTC.

The genes are TRBV19 and TRBJ2-7; 7 nucleotides agree with TRBD2. Germline V gene data show CDR1 as LNHDA and CDR2 as SQIVND (reference sequence). Trimming cost V 1 base and J 2 bases; bases outside gene matches: 8. This CDR3 has 16 residues. CDR3 nucleotide sequence: TGTGCCAGTAGTATAGGGGGGACGGGAGGAACCTACGAGCAGTACTTC. Its protein product is CASSIGGTGGTYEQYF.

The rearrangement links TRBV6-1 to TRBJ2-1; TRBD2 aligns across 11 bases. CDR3 length equals 16 residues. V gave up 3 bases and J gave up 3 bases; unmatched junction bases: 4. Germline values: CDR1 MNHNS, CDR2 SASEGT. As DNA, the CDR3 is TGTGCCAGCAGTGACCGACTAGCGGGAAACTACAATGAGCAGTTCTTC. It encodes CASSDRLAGNYNEQFF.

The rearrangement uses TRBV7-8 and TRBJ1-2; 9 nucleotides agree with TRBD1. The CDR3 runs 15 residues. Germline V gene data show CDR1 as SGHVS and CDR2 as FQNEAQ. J gave up 4 bases and V 5 bases, and 8 bases lay outside the gene matches. The CDR3 bases are TGTGCCAGCAGCCAAGATAGGACAGGGGCCTATGGCTACACCTTC. This encodes CASSQDRTGAYGYTF.

Worth noting for this clone: With a far larger clone one base away, a read error is the likely cause. Distinct nucleotide sequences in the sample also encode this CDR3. The CDR3 nucleotides read TGCGCCAGTAGTGGAGCGGGAGAAACAGATACGCAGTATTTT. It encodes CASSGAGETDTQYF. This rearrangement joins TRBV10-1 to TRBJ2-3; 8 bases are shared with TRBD2. Germline CDR1 is WNHNN and CDR2 is SYGVQD (reference sequence). The CDR3 is 14 residues long.

This clone was seen repeatedly, ten times or more. V usage is TRBV5-1 and J usage is TRBJ2-1; a possible D gene is TRBD2 (6 bases). The germline V and J ends were trimmed by 4 bases and 10 bases, with 18 bases remaining between them. This CDR3 is 14 amino acids long. Per germline, CDR1 SGHRS and CDR2 YFSETQ. The chain's CDR3 is CASSKRLAGGEQFF. The CDR3 nucleotides are TGCGCCAGCAGCAAACGACTTGCTGGGGGGGAGCAGTTCTTC. The whole variable domain, remainder taken from reference TRBV5-1 and TRBJ2-1, is KAGVTQTPRYLIKTRGQQVTLSCSPISGHRSVSWYQQTPGQGLQFLFEYFSETQRNKGNFPGRFSGRQFSNSRSEMNVSTLELGDSALYLCASSKRLAGGEQFFGPGTRLTVL.

The V and J genes are TRBV19 and TRBJ1-5, with TRBD1 as a possible D gene (6 bases). V lost 5 bases and J lost 4, with 9 bases in between. Germline V gene lookup returns CDR1 LNHDA and CDR2 SQIVND (reference sequence). The CDR3 runs 13 residues. The CDR3 sequence is CASSSTGNQPQHF. CDR3 in DNA: TGTGCCAGTAGTTCGACAGGAAATCAGCCCCAGCATTTT.

The rearrangement joins TRBV7-9 to TRBJ2-5; 9 bases match TRBD2. V shed 5 bases, J shed 4 bases, and the junction held 5 bases outside the gene matches. In germline, CDR1 is SEHNR, CDR2 FQNEAQ (reference sequence). The CDR3 length is 14 residues. CDR3 loop: CASSPFSGRETQYF. The CDR3 DNA follows: TGTGCCAGCAGCCCATTTAGCGGGAGAGAGACCCAGTACTTC.

This chain uses TRBV5-1 with TRBJ1-1; D remains ambiguous. Between the trimmed V and J ends, which lost 5 bases and 2 bases, there was a span of 13 bases. The V gene's germline CDR1 is SGHRS and CDR2 YFSETQ. CDR3 length: 14 amino acids. CDR3 residues: CASSRSAENTEAFF. The CDR3 DNA reads as TGCGCCAGCAGTCGAAGTGCAGAAAACACTGAAGCTTTCTTT.

The genes are TRBV7-6 and TRBJ2-1; 10 nucleotides match TRBD1. The CDR3 runs to 14 residues. Trimming at V came to 5 bases and at J to 8 bases, leaving 6 bases not matched to a gene. Germline V CDR1 and CDR2: SGHVS, FNYEAQ. CDR3 DNA sequence: TGTGCCAGCAGCCAACGACAGGGGGCCCATGAGCAGTTCTTC. Protein sequence: CASSQRQGAHEQFF.

The CDR3: CAISPGQGLGNTIYF. The CDR3 nucleotides read TGTGCCATCAGTCCGGGACAGGGGCTAGGAAACACCATATATTTT. The chain has TRBV10-3 and TRBJ1-3, with 10 bases lining up with TRBD1. The CDR3 is 15 amino acids. V was pared by 5 bases and J by 4 bases, with 5 bases of the junction left unmatched. Germline V gene lookup returns CDR1 ENHRY and CDR2 SYGVKD.

The chain links TRBV2 to TRBJ1-4; no definite D call. The V gene's germline CDR1 is SNHLY and CDR2 FYNNEI. The V and J ends lost 6 bases and 4 bases respectively, with 12 bases between them. The CDR3 length is 14 residues. The CDR3 bases are TGTGCCAGCAGAAGGACGGCCGATAATGAAAAACTGTTTTTT. Translating gives CASRRTADNEKLFF.

The chain uses TRBV5-1 and TRBJ2-3; unclear D gene. Germline-derived CDR1 and CDR2 are SGHRS and YFSETQ. The CDR3 covers 15 residues. Trimming stripped 4 bases from V and 2 bases from J, with 14 bases between. The CDR3 region is CASSGDGPYTDTQYF. CDR3 nucleotides: TGCGCCAGCAGCGGTGACGGCCCATACACAGATACGCAGTATTTT.

Concerning this clone: Only one base separates this from a far larger clonotype, so it likely reflects a read error. V and J are TRBV7-8 and TRBJ1-2; TRBD1 is a possible D gene (6 bases). The ends were cut back, 5 bases at V and 4 bases at J, with 11 bases in the middle. The CDR3 sequence is 13 residues long. Looked up from germline, CDR1 is SGHVS and CDR2 is FQNEAQ. The CDR3 protein is CASSRTGSYGYTF. The CDR3, as DNA: TGTGCCAGCAGCCGTACAGGGAGCTATGGCTACACCTTC. Full variable domain (missing parts from reference TRBV7-8 and TRBJ1-2): GAGVSQSPRYKVAKRGQDVALRCDPISGHVSLFWYQQALGQGPEFLTYFQNEAQLDKSGLPSDRFFAERPEGSVSTLKIQRTQQEDSAVYLCASSRTGSYGYTFGSGTRLTVV.